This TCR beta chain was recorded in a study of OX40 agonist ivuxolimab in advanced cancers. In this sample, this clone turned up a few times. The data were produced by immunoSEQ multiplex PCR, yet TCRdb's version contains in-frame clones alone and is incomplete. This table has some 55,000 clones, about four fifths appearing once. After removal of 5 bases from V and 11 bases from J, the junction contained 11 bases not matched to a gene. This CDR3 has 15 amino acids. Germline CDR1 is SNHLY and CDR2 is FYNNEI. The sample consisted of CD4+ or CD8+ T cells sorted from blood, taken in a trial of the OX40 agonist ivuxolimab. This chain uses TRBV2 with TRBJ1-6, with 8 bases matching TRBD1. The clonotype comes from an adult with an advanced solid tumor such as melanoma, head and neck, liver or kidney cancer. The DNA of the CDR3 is TGTGCCAGCAGTACTGGACAGGGCAGCCTAGCACCCCTCCACTTT. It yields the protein CASSTGQGSLAPLHF.